This TCR beta chain was observed in a study of identical twins. Germline CDR1 and CDR2: SNHLY and FYNNEI. This CDR3 has 11 residues. V was shortened by 7 bases and J by 6 bases, with 10 bases between the two germline ends. Overall study findings and caveats: Shared out-of-frame alpha sequences (those common to twins) showed excess low generation probability. Within cord blood, abundant beta clonotypes carried fewer insertions, but memory repertoires showed no such trend.

Details on this clonotype: Its antigen remains unidentified.

MiXCR was run by TCRdb on the 5' RACE reads, yielding one entry per CDR3 protein. The sample yields roughly 720,000 distinct CDR3 sequences, around a sixth seen once. These data also formed part of another study, on T cells expressing NK-cell markers. That report notes: Seropositivity for HCMV was found in seven of the eight sequenced donors, with one seronegative. In several donors, dominant clonotypes made up roughly 28.3-65% of CD3+CD56-NKG2C+ cells.

Sequenced: PBMCs. The chain is built from TRBV2 and TRBJ2-7; tentatively, D is TRBD2 (5 bases). The TCR originated in a young woman in good health. In DNA, the CDR3 is TGTGCCAGCAAAGAGGGATCCGAGCAGTACTTC. Protein product: CASKEGSEQYF.